The 19 T cell receptor beta chains listed next were all sequenced from one sample in a study of blood T cell repertoires in COVID-19. Some clones are missing from TCRdb's copy, which holds only in-frame ones; the method was immunoSEQ multiplex PCR. Among over 150,000 clones, 90% to 95% were seen once, and the ten largest hold 0.53%. Sequencing used peripheral blood. The source is a man aged 50 to 59 with acute or convalescent COVID-19.

The CDR3 DNA reads TGTGCCAGCAGTGCCTATGAGGACAGCTTAAATGAAAAACTGTTTTTT. The encoded protein is CASSAYEDSLNEKLFF. The rearrangement joins TRBV28 to TRBJ1-4; TRBD1 might be the D (6 bases). This CDR3 comprises 16 residues. V was cut by 5 bases and J by 5 bases, with 18 bases left in between. Germline V gene lookup returns CDR1 MDHEN and CDR2 SYDVKM.

This chain connects TRBV20-1 to TRBJ1-5; no reliable D call. Between the trimmed V and J ends, which lost 6 bases and 4 bases, there was a span of 10 bases. The CDR3 runs to 12 residues. From germline, CDR1 is DFQATT and CDR2 SNEGSKA (reference sequence). The CDR3 coding sequence is TGCAGTGCCAGTTCCCCGAATCAGCCCCAGCATTTT. Amino acid sequence: CSASSPNQPQHF.

The rearrangement uses TRBV5-6 and TRBJ1-2; TRBD1 matches 7 bases. V lost 3 bases and J lost 4; bases outside the gene matches: 6. Germline values: CDR1 SGHDT, CDR2 YYEEEE. The CDR3 is 14 amino acids. CDR3: CASSSTGEVYGYTF. DNA of the CDR3: TGTGCCAGCAGCTCCACAGGGGAGGTCTATGGCTACACCTTC.

The J gene is TRBJ2-7, the V gene TRBV2, with TRBD1 matching over 7 bases. Germline-derived CDR1 and CDR2 are SNHLY and FYNNEI. J gave up 2 bases and V 4 bases, and 5 bases lay outside the gene matches. This CDR3 has 14 residues. CDR3 loop: CASSAIDRAYEQYV. DNA of the CDR3: TGTGCCAGCAGTGCCATCGACAGGGCCTACGAGCAGTACGTC.

This chain joins TRBV4-2 and TRBJ1-2, with TRBD1 matching over 8 bases. The germline CDR1 and CDR2 sequences are LGHNA and YNFKEQ. The CDR3 totals 15 residues. The V gene end was trimmed by 0 bases and the J gene end by 2 bases; junction bases not matched to a gene: 2. The CDR3 loop reads CASSQEYRGNYGYTF. For the CDR3, the DNA is TGTGCCAGCAGCCAAGAATACAGGGGGAACTATGGCTACACCTTC.

This chain joins TRBV3-1 (or the pseudogene TRBV3-2) and TRBJ1-1, with TRBD1 matching over 7 bases. This CDR3 region has 15 residues. Germline trimming cut 4 bases from V and 11 bases from J; bases unmatched to any gene: 16. Germline loops: CDR1 LGHDT, CDR2 YNNKEL (reference sequence). The CDR3 DNA reads as TGTGCCAGCAGCCTTGGAGGGGGCCACTACCTAGGGGCTTTCTTT. Translation: CASSLGGGHYLGAFF.

The chain joins TRBV6-5 to TRBJ1-1; D is perhaps TRBD1 (6 bases). This CDR3 is built from 14 residues. Germline V gene sequence: CDR1 MNHEY, CDR2 SVGAGI. V was pared by 2 bases and J by 4 bases, with 11 bases between. CDR3: CASSYGQGSTEAFF. CDR3 DNA: TGTGCCAGCAGTTACGGGCAGGGGAGCACTGAAGCTTTCTTT.

The rearrangement joins TRBV27 to TRBJ2-5; 13 nucleotides agree with TRBD2. The CDR3 length is 16 residues. Germline CDR1 MNHEY, CDR2 SMNVEV (reference sequence). Germline trimming cut 4 bases from V and 7 bases from J; bases unmatched to any gene: 9. CDR3 residues: CASSSILAGGPGTQYF. In DNA form, the CDR3 reads TGTGCCAGCAGTTCAATACTAGCGGGGGGGCCCGGGACCCAGTACTTC.

The chain recombines TRBV9 with TRBJ2-3; 7 bases are shared with TRBD2. Germline CDR1 and CDR2: SGDLS and YYNGEE. This CDR3 spans 16 amino acids. V gave up 1 base and J gave up 5 bases; unmatched junction bases: 10. The DNA for the CDR3 is TGTGCCAGCAGCGTATATAATAGCGGGTATCAAGATACGCAGTATTTT. It encodes CASSVYNSGYQDTQYF. The entire variable domain, with the rest obtained from reference TRBV9 and TRBJ2-3, is as follows: DSGVTQTPKHLITATGQRVTLRCSPRSGDLSVYWYQQSLDQGLQFLIQYYNGEERAKGNILERFSAQQFPDLHSELNLSSLELGDSALYFCASSVYNSGYQDTQYFGPGTRLTVL.

This clone was seen just once. The chain is built from TRBV2 and TRBJ2-5; TRBD2 matches 13 bases. The ends lost 7 bases at V and 5 bases at J; junction bases unmatched: 7. There are 15 residues in the CDR3. CDR1 is SNHLY and CDR2 is FYNNEI in the germline V gene. The DNA of the CDR3 is TGTGCCAGCAACCCGGGACTAGCGGGACTGGAGACCCAGTACTTC. Protein: CASNPGLAGLETQYF. Using reference TRBV2 and TRBJ2-5 for the parts outside the CDR3, the full variable domain is EPEVTQTPSHQVTQMGQEVILRCVPISNHLYFYWYRQILGQKVEFLVSFYNNEISEKSEIFDDQFSVERPDGSNFTLKIRSTKLEDSAMYFCASNPGLAGLETQYFGPGTRLLVL.

The rearrangement links TRBV6-5 to TRBJ1-3; 7 positions match TRBD1. The CDR3 length is 14 residues. The germline CDR1 and CDR2 sequences are MNHEY and SVGAGI. The V segment lost 7 bases and the J segment 4 bases; nucleotides outside the gene matches: 7. As DNA, the CDR3 is TGTGCCAGCACCCAAACGGACAGGGGAAACACCATATATTTT. Translating gives CASTQTDRGNTIYF.

V gene TRBV6-6 combines with J gene TRBJ2-7; a weak D match, TRBD2 (7 bases). In germline, CDR1 is MNHNY, CDR2 SVGAGI (reference sequence). CDR3 length equals 13 residues. With 6 bases removed from V and 6 bases from J, the gap between germline ends came to 15 bases. This chain's CDR3 is CASSYAGAGEQYV. The CDR3 DNA is TGTGCCAGCAGCTACGCGGGGGCGGGCGAGCAGTACGTC.

This chain connects TRBV4-1 to TRBJ2-2, with D perhaps matching TRBD2 (6 bases). The V end was cut by 8 bases, the J end by 3 bases, with 19 bases between. Germline values: CDR1 MGHRA, CDR2 YSYEKL. CDR3 length: 16 amino acids. The CDR3 coding sequence is TGCGCCAGCGGGACTGCAGTTGCGACAGACACCGGGGAGCTGTTTTTT. It yields the protein CASGTAVATDTGELFF.

The chain links TRBV27 to TRBJ1-2, with 10 nucleotides matching TRBD1. CDR3 length: 15 amino acids. Germline values: CDR1 MNHEY, CDR2 SMNVEV (reference sequence). V was clipped by 5 bases and J by 4 bases; unmatched bases: 7. The DNA for the CDR3 is TGTGCCAGCAGTCCTTGGACAGGGGGGTCCTATGGCTACACCTTC. It is translated as CASSPWTGGSYGYTF.

This chain uses TRBV7-6 with TRBJ1-2; no definite D call. Germline V CDR1 and CDR2: SGHVS, FNYEAQ. The CDR3 loop spans 10 amino acids. The V and J ends lost 5 bases and 8 bases respectively, with 6 bases between them. CDR3 protein: CASSLVGYTF. The CDR3 region has the DNA TGTGCCAGCAGCCTCGTGGGCTACACCTTC.

This chain joins TRBV6-5 and TRBJ2-7, with D possibly being TRBD2 (5 bases). The V gene's germline CDR1 is MNHEY and CDR2 SVGAGI. The V end lost 6 bases, the J end lost 2 bases, and 11 bases lay between the germline ends. The CDR3 has 13 residues. The CDR3, as DNA: TGTGCCAGCAGGCGGACTGGTGCCTACGAGCAGTACGTC. This encodes CASRRTGAYEQYV.

V and J are TRBV7-2 and TRBJ1-2; 9 positions match TRBD1. With V trimmed by 2 bases and J by 4 bases, 8 bases remained unmatched. Germline assignment: CDR1 SGHTA and CDR2 FQGNSA. The CDR3 contains 16 residues. The CDR3 region has the DNA TGTGCCAGCAGCTTATTGGGACAGGGTTTTAGCTATGGCTACACCTTC. It translates to CASSLLGQGFSYGYTF.

The genes are TRBV15 and TRBJ2-5, with 8 bases lining up with TRBD1. Trimming took 2 bases from V and 4 from J; bases not matched to a gene: 15. Germline V gene sequence: CDR1 LNHNV, CDR2 YYDKDF (reference sequence). The CDR3 runs 18 residues. The CDR3 region has the DNA TGTGCCACCAGCAGATCGGCGGGGCAGGGGGCGCTTGGAGAGACCCAGTACTTC. Its translation is CATSRSAGQGALGETQYF.

The V call is TRBV2, the J call TRBJ2-1; maybe TRBD2 (6 bases). V dropped 2 bases and J dropped 9 bases, with 14 bases sitting between them. The CDR3 totals 14 residues. Germline-derived CDR1 and CDR2 are SNHLY and FYNNEI. The CDR3 nucleotides are TGTGCCAGCAGTGAAAGTCTAGCGTTTGGTGAGCAGTTCTTC. This codes for CASSESLAFGEQFF.